This entry lists 2 T cell receptor beta chains sequenced from one sample in a study of identical twins. TCRdb reanalysed the 5' RACE reads using MiXCR and keeps one entry per CDR3 protein. The repertoire consists of 1.5 million to 2 million distinct CDR3 sequences, with about 31% occurring once and the leading ten covering around 0.3%. The sample consisted of cord blood. Receptors originate from a newborn girl in good health.

This clonotype was seen repeatedly, ten times or more. The J gene is TRBJ2-3, the V gene TRBV5-1; TRBD2 matches at 11 bases. CDR1 and CDR2 from the germline V gene are SGHRS and YFSETQ. After removal of 4 bases from V and 3 bases from J, the junction contained 10 bases not matched to a gene. This CDR3 region has 17 residues. CDR3 sequence: CASSPMGTSGGTDTQYF. The CDR3 nucleotides are TGCGCCAGCAGCCCTATGGGTACTAGCGGGGGTACAGATACGCAGTATTTT.

The CDR3 reads CASSEEDGLFQGDTGELFF. In DNA form, the CDR3 reads TGTGCCAGCAGTGAAGAGGATGGGCTCTTCCAAGGGGACACCGGGGAGCTGTTTTTT. V usage is TRBV6-1 and J usage is TRBJ2-2; D is possibly TRBD1 (5 bases). The CDR3 is 19 amino acids. Looked up from germline, CDR1 is MNHNS and CDR2 is SASEGT. Trimming left V 1 base short and J 3 bases short, with 21 bases between.